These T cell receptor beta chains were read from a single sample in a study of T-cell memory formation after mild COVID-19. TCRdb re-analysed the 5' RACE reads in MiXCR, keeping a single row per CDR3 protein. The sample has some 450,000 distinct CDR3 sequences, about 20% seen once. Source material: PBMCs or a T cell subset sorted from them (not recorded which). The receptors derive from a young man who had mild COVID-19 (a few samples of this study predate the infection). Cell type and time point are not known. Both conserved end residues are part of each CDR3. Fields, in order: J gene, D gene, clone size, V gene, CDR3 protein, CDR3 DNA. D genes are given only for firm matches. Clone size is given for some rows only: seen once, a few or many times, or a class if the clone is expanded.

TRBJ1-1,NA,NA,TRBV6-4,CASSDRGRCTEAFF,TGTGCCAGCAGTGACAGGGGGAGGTGCACTGAAGCTTTCTTT
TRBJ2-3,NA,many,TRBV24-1,CATSDNLGGSGDTQYF,TGTGCCACCAGTGACAATCTAGGTGGGTCGGGAGATACGCAGTATTTT
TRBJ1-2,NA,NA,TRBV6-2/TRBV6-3,CASSYFLWGKEGYTF,TGTGCCAGCAGTTACTTCTTATGGGGAAAGGAAGGCTACACCTTC
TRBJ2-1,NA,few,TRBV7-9,CASSPDRGEQFF,TGTGCCAGCAGCCCCGATCGAGGGGAGCAGTTCTTC
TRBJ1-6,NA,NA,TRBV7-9,CASSSRDGNSSPLHF,TGTGCCAGCAGCTCCCGGGACGGAAATAGCTCACCCCTCCACTTT
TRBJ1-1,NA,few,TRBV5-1,CASSLEGDRLEAFF,TGCGCCAGCAGCTTGGAGGGTGACAGACTTGAAGCTTTCTTT
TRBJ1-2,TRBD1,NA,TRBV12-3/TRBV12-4,CASTQGGLGDYGYTF,TGTGCCAGCACTCAAGGGGGCTTGGGGGACTATGGCTACACCTTC
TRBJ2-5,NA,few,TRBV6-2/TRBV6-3,CAGRGDQETQYF,TGTGCCGGAAGGGGTGATCAAGAGACCCAGTACTTC
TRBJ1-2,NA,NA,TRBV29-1,CSVDSRPEDGYTF,TGCAGCGTTGACTCCCGACCGGAGGATGGCTACACCTTC
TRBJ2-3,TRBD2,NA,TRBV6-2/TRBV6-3,CASSYRRGGAGDTDTQYF,TGTGCCAGCAGTTATCGGCGCGGGGGGGCCGGGGACACAGATACGCAGTATTTT
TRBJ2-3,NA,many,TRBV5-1,CASSWGGEDTQYF,TGCGCCAGCAGCTGGGGCGGGGAAGATACGCAGTATTTT
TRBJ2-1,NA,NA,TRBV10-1,CASRSRPDDEQFF,TGCGCCAGCAGGTCTCGGCCGGACGATGAGCAGTTCTTC
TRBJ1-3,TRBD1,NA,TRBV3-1,CASSHKASGTGARGNTIYF,TGTGCCAGCAGCCACAAAGCGTCAGGTACAGGGGCGCGCGGAAACACCATATATTTT
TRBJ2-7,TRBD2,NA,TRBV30,CAWSDGTRGSYEQYF,TGTGCCTGGAGTGACGGGACTAGGGGGTCCTACGAGCAGTACTTC
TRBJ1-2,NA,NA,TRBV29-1,CSVRKGDYGYTF,TGCAGCGTCCGGAAAGGGGACTATGGCTACACCTTC
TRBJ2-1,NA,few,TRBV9,CASTPPGMDEQFF,TGTGCCAGCACCCCGCCGGGGATGGATGAGCAGTTCTTC
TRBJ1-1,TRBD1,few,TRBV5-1,CASSYRWGGGNTEAFF,TGCGCCAGCAGCTATCGTTGGGGAGGGGGCAACACTGAAGCTTTCTTT
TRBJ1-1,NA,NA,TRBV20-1,CSATVGGLAFF,TGCAGTGCTACGGTGGGGGGCCTGGCTTTCTTT
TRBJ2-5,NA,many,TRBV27,CASKMVGSETQYF,TGTGCCAGCAAAATGGTTGGGTCGGAGACCCAGTACTTC
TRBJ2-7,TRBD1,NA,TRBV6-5,CASKRDRGYEQYF,TGTGCCAGCAAGCGGGACAGGGGATACGAGCAGTACTTC
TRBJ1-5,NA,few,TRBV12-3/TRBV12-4,CASSWGLLNQPQHF,TGTGCCAGCAGTTGGGGACTGCTTAATCAGCCCCAGCATTTT
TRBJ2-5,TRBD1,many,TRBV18,CASSQTGGFEETQYF,TGTGCCAGCTCACAGACAGGGGGCTTTGAGGAGACCCAGTACTTC
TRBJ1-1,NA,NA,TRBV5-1,CASSSPSQGSTEAFF,TGCGCCAGCAGCTCCCCCAGTCAGGGGAGTACTGAAGCTTTCTTT
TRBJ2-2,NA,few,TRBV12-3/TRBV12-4,CASISGGSGGELFF,TGTGCCAGCATTTCCGGGGGCAGCGGCGGGGAGCTGTTTTTT
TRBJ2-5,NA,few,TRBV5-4,CASSLTGGGETQYF,TGTGCCAGCAGCTTGACTGGAGGGGGAGAGACCCAGTACTTC
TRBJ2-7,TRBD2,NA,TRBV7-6,CASSLLGGAPGEQYF,TGTGCCAGCAGCTTACTCGGGGGGGCCCCTGGGGAGCAGTACTTC
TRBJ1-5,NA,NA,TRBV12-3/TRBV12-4,CASSLHNSNQPQHF,TGTGCCAGCAGTTTACACAATAGCAATCAGCCCCAGCATTTT
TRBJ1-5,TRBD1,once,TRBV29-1,CSVATGGKGQPQHF,TGCAGCGTCGCGACAGGGGGCAAGGGTCAGCCCCAGCATTTT
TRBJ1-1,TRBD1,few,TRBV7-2,CASSRGHTEAFF,TGTGCCAGCAGTAGGGGGCACACTGAAGCTTTCTTT
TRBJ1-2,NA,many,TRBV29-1,CSAVTENLYGYTF,TGCAGCGCCGTAACAGAGAATCTCTATGGCTACACCTTC
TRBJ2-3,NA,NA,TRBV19,CASSPAESTDTQYF,TGTGCCAGTAGTCCAGCGGAGTCCACAGATACGCAGTATTTT
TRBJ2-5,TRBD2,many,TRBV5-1,CASSLAWGLVAQETQYF,TGCGCCAGCAGCTTGGCGTGGGGACTAGTCGCCCAAGAGACCCAGTACTTC
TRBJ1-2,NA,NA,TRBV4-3,CASSQDDAGGRGGYTF,TGCGCCAGCAGCCAAGATGACGCGGGGGGCCGGGGGGGCTACACCTTC
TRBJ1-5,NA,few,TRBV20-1,CSARMDSNQPQHF,TGCAGTGCTAGAATGGATAGCAATCAGCCCCAGCATTTT
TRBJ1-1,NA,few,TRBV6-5,CASSPTGFGNGRTEAFF,NA
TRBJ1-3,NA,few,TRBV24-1,CATSDLRHHLSGNTIYF,TGTGCCACCAGTGATTTGCGACACCACCTCTCTGGAAACACCATATATTTT
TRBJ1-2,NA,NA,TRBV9,CASSGRLTQGKSSYGYTF,TGTGCCAGCAGCGGAAGACTGACCCAGGGGAAGTCCAGCTATGGCTACACCTTC
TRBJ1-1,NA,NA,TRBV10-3,CAIGGDTEAFF,TGTGCCATTGGGGGGGACACTGAAGCTTTCTTT
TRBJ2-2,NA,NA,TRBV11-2,CASSWPAPTGELFF,TGTGCCAGCAGCTGGCCAGCGCCCACCGGGGAGCTGTTTTTT
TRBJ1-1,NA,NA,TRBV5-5,CASSLWGSLADTEAFF,TGTGCCAGCAGCTTGTGGGGCAGCTTGGCGGACACTGAAGCTTTCTTT
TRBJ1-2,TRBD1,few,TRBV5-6,CASTQTGGTGAMEFGYTF,TGTGCCAGCACCCAAACCGGCGGGACAGGGGCGATGGAGTTTGGCTACACCTTC